These 11 T cell receptor beta chains share one sample of origin, sequenced in a study of cytomegalovirus exposure and HLA in healthy donors (dated by TCRdb to 2016 to 2017). To prepare the library, the immunoSEQ multiplex PCR assay was applied. For the multiplex PCR, a mixture combining 60 forward primers for TCR Vbeta segments and 13 reverse primers for TCR Jbeta segments was used. TCRdb mirrors the immuneACCESS table, restricted to in-frame sequences. Some clones are absent from its copies; in checked studies, under half trace to an unresolved V gene, and the reason for the others is unknown. The sample table holds under 200,000 clones, of which roughly 82% were seen once. Of the sample, 1.5% falls within the top ten clones. The specimen was PBMCs. These receptors were taken from a girl between 10 and 17 years old in good health and CMV-seropositive.

The gene calls are TRBV4-2 and TRBJ1-5; tentatively, D is TRBD1 (6 bases). V shed 4 bases and J shed 3 bases, with 10 bases lying between them. CDR1 is LGHNA, CDR2 YNFKEQ, per germline. There are 14 residues in the CDR3. The CDR3 DNA reads as TGTGCCAGCAGCCCTGGACAGCTCAATCAGCCCCAGCATTTT. Protein product: CASSPGQLNQPQHF.

The V call is TRBV5-1, the J call TRBJ1-1; D is uncertain. This CDR3 comprises 14 residues. CDR1 and CDR2 (germline): SGHRS, YFSETQ. V was shortened by 1 base and J by 1 base, with 8 bases between the two germline ends. CDR3 region: CASSLNAENTEAFF. The CDR3 DNA sequence: TGCGCCAGCAGCTTGAACGCAGAGAACACTGAAGCTTTCTTT. The full variable domain, rest sourced from reference TRBV5-1 and TRBJ1-1, is KAGVTQTPRYLIKTRGQQVTLSCSPISGHRSVSWYQQTPGQGLQFLFEYFSETQRNKGNFPGRFSGRQFSNSRSEMNVSTLELGDSALYLCASSLNAENTEAFFGQGTRLTVV.

This clone was counted only a few times. V and J are TRBV14 and TRBJ2-1; possibly TRBD2 for D (6 bases). This CDR3 comprises 17 residues. Germline CDR1 SGHDN, CDR2 FVKESK. With 4 bases removed from V and 0 bases from J, the gap between germline ends came to 16 bases. CDR3 coding DNA: TGTGCCAGCAGCCCGCTGCTTAGCGGCCCCTCCTACAATGAGCAGTTCTTC. Translation gives CASSPLLSGPSYNEQFF.

The V gene is TRBV2, the J gene TRBJ2-3; 8 bases are a match to TRBD1. The ends lost 7 bases at V and 5 bases at J; junction bases unmatched: 8. The CDR3 sequence is 14 residues long. Germline lookup yields CDR1 SNHLY and CDR2 FYNNEI. In nucleotides, the CDR3 is TGTGCCAGCATGGCGGACAGGGTCGAAGATACGCAGTATTTT. Its protein product is CASMADRVEDTQYF.

V gene TRBV5-1 combines with J gene TRBJ2-1; the D gene is possibly TRBD2 (6 bases). The CDR3 has 16 residues. Germline loops: CDR1 SGHRS, CDR2 YFSETQ. V was clipped by 0 bases and J by 2 bases, with 12 bases between them. The CDR3 reads CASSLALSSAYNEQFF. CDR3 bases: TGCGCCAGCAGCTTGGCCTTGTCTAGCGCCTACAATGAGCAGTTCTTC.

The chain links TRBV7-6 to TRBJ2-2; no clear D gene. Germline-derived CDR1 and CDR2 are SGHVS and FNYEAQ. The CDR3 runs 15 residues. The V end was cut by 0 bases, the J end by 6 bases, with 11 bases between. CDR3 coding DNA: TGTGCCAGCAGCTTAGCCTCCACTGGGCCCGGGGAGCTGTTTTTT. Its translation: CASSLASTGPGELFF.

This clone has only a few counts. V gene TRBV19 combines with J gene TRBJ1-5, with D possibly matching TRBD1 (6 bases). Germline CDR1 is LNHDA and CDR2 is SQIVND (reference sequence). V was shortened by 3 bases and J by 4 bases, with 19 bases between the two germline ends. The CDR3 runs to 17 residues. CDR3 protein: CASSIQGGDKRNQPQHF. CDR3 DNA: TGTGCCAGTAGTATTCAGGGTGGGGACAAACGGAATCAGCCCCAGCATTTT.

The V and J genes are TRBV5-4 and TRBJ2-2; 8 bases are a match to TRBD2. Per germline, CDR1 SGHNT and CDR2 YYREEE (reference sequence). This CDR3 is 17 amino acids long. J gave up 3 bases and V 5 bases, and 12 bases lay outside the gene matches. CDR3 amino acids: CASSKSGGLGDTGELFF. CDR3 DNA: TGTGCCAGCAGTAAATCGGGGGGGCTAGGGGACACCGGGGAGCTGTTTTTT.

The chain recombines TRBV6-1 with TRBJ1-3; 8 bases fit TRBD1. The CDR3 covers 15 residues. Looked up from germline, CDR1 is MNHNS and CDR2 is SASEGT. V trimming: 7 bases; J trimming: 3 bases; junction bases outside the gene matches: 8. CDR3 DNA sequence: TGTGCCAGCACCCTCGGACAGGGCGGTGGAAACACCATATATTTT. It yields the protein CASTLGQGGGNTIYF.

The rearrangement joins TRBV27 to TRBJ2-1; D possibly corresponds to TRBD2 (5 bases). Germline CDR1 reads MNHEY; CDR2 reads SMNVEV (reference sequence). The CDR3 covers 16 residues. V lost 5 bases, J lost 5 bases, and 19 bases lay in between. The CDR3 region has the DNA TGTGCCAGCAGTCCGCCCCTACGGAGGCTCCACAATGAGCAGTTCTTC. Translation gives CASSPPLRRLHNEQFF.

A few counts support this clone. This chain links TRBV15 with TRBJ2-5; possible D gene TRBD1, 5 bases. The CDR3 is 16 amino acids. V lost 0 bases, J lost 1 base, and 12 bases lay in between. The germline CDR1 and CDR2 sequences are LNHNV and YYDKDF (reference sequence). The CDR3 here is CATSRDIQGAQETQYF. The CDR3 DNA sequence: TGTGCCACCAGCAGAGATATCCAAGGGGCCCAAGAGACCCAGTACTTC.